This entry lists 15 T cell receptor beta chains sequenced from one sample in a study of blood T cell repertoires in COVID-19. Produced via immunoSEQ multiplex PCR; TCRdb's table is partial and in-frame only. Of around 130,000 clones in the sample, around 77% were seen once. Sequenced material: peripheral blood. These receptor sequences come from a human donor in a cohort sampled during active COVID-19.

CDR3 nucleotides: TGCAGCGTTGTTCTCCAGGCGACGAACACTGAAGCTTTCTTT. This translates into CSVVLQATNTEAFF. J is TRBJ1-1 and V is TRBV29-1; D ambiguous. This CDR3 has 14 amino acids. CDR1 is SQVTM and CDR2 is ANQGSEA in the germline V gene. Trimming took 4 bases from V and 1 from J, leaving 13 bases between them.

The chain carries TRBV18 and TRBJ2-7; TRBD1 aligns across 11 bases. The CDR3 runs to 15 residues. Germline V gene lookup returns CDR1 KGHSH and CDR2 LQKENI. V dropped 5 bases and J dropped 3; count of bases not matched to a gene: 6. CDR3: CASSAPGQGVYEQYF. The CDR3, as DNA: TGTGCCAGCTCAGCTCCGGGACAGGGGGTCTACGAGCAGTACTTC.

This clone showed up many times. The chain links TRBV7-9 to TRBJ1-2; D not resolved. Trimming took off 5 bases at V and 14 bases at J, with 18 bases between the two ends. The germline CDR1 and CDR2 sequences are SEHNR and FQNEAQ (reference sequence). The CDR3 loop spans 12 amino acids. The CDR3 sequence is CASSAGLLPCTF. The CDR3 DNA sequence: TGTGCCAGCAGCGCAGGACTCCTTCCTTGTACCTTC.

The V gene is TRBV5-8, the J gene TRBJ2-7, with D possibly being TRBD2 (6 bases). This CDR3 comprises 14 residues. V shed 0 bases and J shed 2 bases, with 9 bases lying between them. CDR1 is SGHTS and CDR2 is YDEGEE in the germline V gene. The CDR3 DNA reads TGTGCCAGCAGCTTGGCGGCGGGGACCTACGAGCAGTACTTC. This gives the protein CASSLAAGTYEQYF.

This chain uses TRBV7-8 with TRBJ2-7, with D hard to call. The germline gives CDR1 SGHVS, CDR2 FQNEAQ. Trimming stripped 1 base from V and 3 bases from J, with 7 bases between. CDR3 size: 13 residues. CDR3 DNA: TGTGCCAGCAGCTTAGTTCCCGGCTACGAGCAGTACTTC. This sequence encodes CASSLVPGYEQYF. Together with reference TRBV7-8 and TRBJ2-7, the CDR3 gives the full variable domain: GAGVSQSPRYKVAKRGQDVALRCDPISGHVSLFWYQQALGQGPEFLTYFQNEAQLDKSGLPSDRFFAERPEGSVSTLKIQRTQQEDSAVYLCASSLVPGYEQYFGPGTRLTVT.

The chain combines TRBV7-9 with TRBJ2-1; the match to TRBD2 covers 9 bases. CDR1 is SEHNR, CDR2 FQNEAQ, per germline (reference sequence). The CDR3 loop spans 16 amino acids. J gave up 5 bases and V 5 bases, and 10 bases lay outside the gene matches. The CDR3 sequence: CASSPSWAGGNNEQFF. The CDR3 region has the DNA TGTGCCAGCAGCCCCTCATGGGCGGGAGGGAACAATGAGCAGTTCTTC.

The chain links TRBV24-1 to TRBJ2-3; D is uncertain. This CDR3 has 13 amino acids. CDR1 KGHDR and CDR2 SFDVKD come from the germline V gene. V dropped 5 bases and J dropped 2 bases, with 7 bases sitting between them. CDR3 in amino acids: CATSGLLTDTQYF. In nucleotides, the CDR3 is TGTGCCACCAGTGGGCTTCTCACAGATACGCAGTATTTT.

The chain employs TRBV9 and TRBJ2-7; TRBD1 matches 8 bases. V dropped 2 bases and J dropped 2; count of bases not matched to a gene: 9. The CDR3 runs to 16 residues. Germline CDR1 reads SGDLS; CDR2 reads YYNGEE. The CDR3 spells CASSVGQGPIPYEQYF. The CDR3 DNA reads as TGTGCCAGCAGCGTCGGACAGGGCCCTATTCCCTACGAGCAGTACTTC.

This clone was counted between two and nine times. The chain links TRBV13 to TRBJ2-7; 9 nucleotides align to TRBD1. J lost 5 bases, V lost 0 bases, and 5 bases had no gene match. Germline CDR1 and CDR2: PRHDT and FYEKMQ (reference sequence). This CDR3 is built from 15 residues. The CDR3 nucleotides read TGTGCCAGCAGCTTAGGCATTGGGACAGGGAACGAGCAGTACTTC. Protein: CASSLGIGTGNEQYF.

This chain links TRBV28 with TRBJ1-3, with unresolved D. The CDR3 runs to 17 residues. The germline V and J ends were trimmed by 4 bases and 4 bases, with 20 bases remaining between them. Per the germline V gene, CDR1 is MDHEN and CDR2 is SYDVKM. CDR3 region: CASSWIGLGVRGNTIYF. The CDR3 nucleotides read TGTGCCAGCAGTTGGATTGGATTAGGAGTGCGCGGAAACACCATATATTTT.

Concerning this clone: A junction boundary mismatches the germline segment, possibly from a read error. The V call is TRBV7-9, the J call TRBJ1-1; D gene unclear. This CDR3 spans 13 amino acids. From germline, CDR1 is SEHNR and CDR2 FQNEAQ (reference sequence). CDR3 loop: CASSLEQNPEAFF. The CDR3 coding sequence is TGTGCCAGCAGCCTGGAGCAGAACCCTGAAGCTTTCTTT.

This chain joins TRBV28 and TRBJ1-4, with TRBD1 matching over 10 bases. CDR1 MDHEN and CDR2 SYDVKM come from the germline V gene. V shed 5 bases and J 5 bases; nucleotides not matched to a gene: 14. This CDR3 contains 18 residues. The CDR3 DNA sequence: TGTGCCAGCAGTCCTGGGACAGGGGCCTTCCTACAAAATGAAAAACTGTTTTTT. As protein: CASSPGTGAFLQNEKLFF.

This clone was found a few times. CDR3 in amino acids: CASSLWPGQQFGELFF. For the CDR3, the DNA is TGTGCCAGCAGCTTGTGGCCGGGACAACAATTCGGGGAGCTGTTTTTT. V and J are TRBV5-8 and TRBJ2-2; TRBD1 might be the D (6 bases). The CDR3 is made up of 16 amino acids. V lost 1 base and J lost 7, with 17 bases in between. Germline V gene lookup returns CDR1 SGHTS and CDR2 YDEGEE. Using reference TRBV5-8 and TRBJ2-2 for the parts outside the CDR3, the full variable domain is EAGVTQSPTHLIKTRGQQATLRCSPISGHTSVYWYQQALGLGLQFLLWYDEGEERNRGNFPPRFSGRQFPNYSSELNVNALELEDSALYLCASSLWPGQQFGELFFGEGSRLTVL.

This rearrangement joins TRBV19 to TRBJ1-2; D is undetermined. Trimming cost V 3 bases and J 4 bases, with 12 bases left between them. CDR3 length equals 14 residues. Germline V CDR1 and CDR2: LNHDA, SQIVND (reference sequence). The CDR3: CASSILGEGYGYTF. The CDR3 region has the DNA TGTGCCAGTAGTATTCTGGGAGAAGGCTATGGCTACACCTTC.

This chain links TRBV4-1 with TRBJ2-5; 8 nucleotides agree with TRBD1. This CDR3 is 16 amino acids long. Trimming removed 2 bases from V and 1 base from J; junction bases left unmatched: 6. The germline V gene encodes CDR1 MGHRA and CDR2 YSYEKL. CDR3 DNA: TGCGCCAGCAGCCAATGGGGACAGGCCTTCCAAGAGACCCAGTACTTC. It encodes CASSQWGQAFQETQYF.